This T cell receptor (beta chain) was retrieved from a study of OX40 agonist ivuxolimab in advanced cancers. In terms of the full investigation: The costimulatory receptor OX40 (CD134) was targeted by ivuxolimab, a fully human IgG2 agonistic monoclonal antibody. Partial responses occurred in three dose-escalation patients, of whom one had hepatocellular carcinoma and two had cutaneous melanoma. The paper covers the monotherapy dose-escalation part of the phase I ivuxolimab trial, which included N of about 50 patients. Prior anti-PD-1, anti-PD-L1 or anti-CTLA-4 therapy was permitted, and checkpoint inhibitors had been received by roughly two fifths of dose-escalation patients. Of the 50 to 55 patients in dose escalation, about 20 had hepatocellular carcinoma, some 15 had melanoma, 9 had renal cell carcinoma and 9 had head and neck cancer. Intravenous ivuxolimab was administered to patients every 2 weeks at six dose levels: 0.01, 0.1, 0.3, 1.5, 3 and 10 mg/kg. The point of sequencing TCRbeta in the periphery was to test whether ivuxolimab changed TCR sequence diversity and drove clonal T-cell expansion. In the dose-escalation cohort, 70% to 85% of patients were male, and the mean age was roughly 60 years, with a range of 23 to 79. General study outcomes and caveats: In the 0.1-3.0 mg/kg groups, partial responders were among the patients with the lowest normalized peripheral clonal expansion, particularly in CD8+ T cells. On average, CD8+ T cells showed more expanded clones than CD4+ T cells after ivuxolimab. Low levels of normalized T-cell clonal expansion were also seen in some patients who did not respond. At doses of 0.1 to 3.0 mg/kg, clonal expansion of both CD4+ and CD8+ T cells in blood was seen between baseline and week 6. The antigen specificity of the clonally expanded peripheral T cells was not determined.

Comments on this clone: Its specific antigen is unknown. Base qualities are not recorded, but no much larger clone differs from it by a single base.

Patients with a history of autoimmune disease or receiving systemic immunosuppression were excluded from the trial. Peripheral blood for TCR sequencing was collected from all dose cohorts at baseline, on cycle 4 day 1, and on cycle 7 day 1. The samples were taken from a phase I, first-in-human, multicenter, open-label dose-escalation trial of ivuxolimab. The trial enrolled adults with locally advanced or metastatic head and neck squamous cell, hepatocellular, melanoma or renal cell carcinoma. Before TCR sequencing, CD4+ and CD8+ T cells were separately sorted from peripheral blood. Deletion took 0 bases off V and 4 bases off J, with a span of 6 bases between the germline ends. CDR1 and CDR2 (LNHNV, YYDKDF) derive from the germline V gene (reference sequence). CDR3 length: 13 amino acids, cysteine to phenylalanine. Of the read, only the CDR3 DNA is kept; its 39 bases are in frame from base 1. To sequence the TCRbeta CDR3 region, genomic DNA was isolated from the sorted cells. The immunoSEQ Assay was used to sequence the TCRbeta CDR3 regions. TCRdb mirrors the immuneACCESS table, restricted to in-frame sequences. Some clones are absent from its copies; in checked studies, under half trace to an unresolved V gene, and the reason for the others is unknown. The sample table holds tens of thousands of clones, of which about 90% were seen once. About 0.3% of the sample comes from the top ten.

The sequenced sample was CD4+ or CD8+ T cells sorted from blood, obtained in a trial of the OX40 agonist ivuxolimab. The rearranged segments are TRBV15 and TRBJ2-5, with an unclear D gene assignment. This sequence was found in an adult with an advanced solid tumor such as melanoma, head and neck, liver or kidney cancer. At the DNA level, the sequence is TGTGCCACCAGCAGAGATAGGCGAGAGACCCAGTACTTC. Its protein product is CATSRDRRETQYF.